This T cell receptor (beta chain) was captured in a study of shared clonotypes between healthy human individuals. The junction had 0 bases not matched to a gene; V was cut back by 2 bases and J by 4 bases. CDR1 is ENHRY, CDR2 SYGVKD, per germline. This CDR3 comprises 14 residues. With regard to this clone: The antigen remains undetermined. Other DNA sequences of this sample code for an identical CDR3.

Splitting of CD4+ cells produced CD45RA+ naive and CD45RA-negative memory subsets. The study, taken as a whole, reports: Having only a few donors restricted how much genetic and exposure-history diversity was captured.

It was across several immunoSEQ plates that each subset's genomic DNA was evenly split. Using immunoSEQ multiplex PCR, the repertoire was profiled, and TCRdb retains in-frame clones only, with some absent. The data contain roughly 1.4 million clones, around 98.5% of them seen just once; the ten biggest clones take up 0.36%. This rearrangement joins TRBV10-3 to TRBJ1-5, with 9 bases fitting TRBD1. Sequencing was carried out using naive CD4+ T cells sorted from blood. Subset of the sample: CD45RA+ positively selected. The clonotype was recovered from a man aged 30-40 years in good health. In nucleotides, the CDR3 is TGTGCCATCAGTGAGGGACAGGGGAATCAGCCCCAGCATTTT. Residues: CAISEGQGNQPQHF.